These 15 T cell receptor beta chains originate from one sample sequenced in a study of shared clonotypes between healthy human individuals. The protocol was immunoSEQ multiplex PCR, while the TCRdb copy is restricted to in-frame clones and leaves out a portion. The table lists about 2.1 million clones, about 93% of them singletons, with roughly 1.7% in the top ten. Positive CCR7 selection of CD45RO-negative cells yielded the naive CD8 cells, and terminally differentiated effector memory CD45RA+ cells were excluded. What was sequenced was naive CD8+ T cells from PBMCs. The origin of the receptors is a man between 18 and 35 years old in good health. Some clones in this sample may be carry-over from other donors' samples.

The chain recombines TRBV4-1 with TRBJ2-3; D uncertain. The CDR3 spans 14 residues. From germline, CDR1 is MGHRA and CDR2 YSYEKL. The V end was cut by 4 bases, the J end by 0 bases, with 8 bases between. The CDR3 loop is CASSLTRSTDTQYF. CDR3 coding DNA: TGCGCCAGCAGCCTGACACGAAGCACAGATACGCAGTATTTT.

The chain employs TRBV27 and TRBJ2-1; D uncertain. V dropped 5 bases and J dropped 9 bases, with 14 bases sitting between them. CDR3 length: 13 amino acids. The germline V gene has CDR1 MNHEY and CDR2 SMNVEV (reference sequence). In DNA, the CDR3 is TGTGCCAGCAGTCCGCGCTCGGCTGGTGAGCAGTTCTTC. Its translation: CASSPRSAGEQFF.

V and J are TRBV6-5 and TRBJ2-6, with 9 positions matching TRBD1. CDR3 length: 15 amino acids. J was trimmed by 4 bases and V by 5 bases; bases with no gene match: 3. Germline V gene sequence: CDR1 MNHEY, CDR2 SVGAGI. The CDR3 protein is CASSHRGHGANVLTF. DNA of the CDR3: TGTGCCAGCAGTCACAGGGGGCACGGGGCCAACGTCCTGACTTTC.

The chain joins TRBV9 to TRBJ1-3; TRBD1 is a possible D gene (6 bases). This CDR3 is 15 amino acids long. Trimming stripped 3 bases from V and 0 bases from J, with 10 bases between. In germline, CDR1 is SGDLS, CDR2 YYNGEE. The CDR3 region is CASSAYRDSGNTIYF. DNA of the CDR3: TGTGCCAGCAGCGCATACAGGGACTCTGGAAACACCATATATTTT.

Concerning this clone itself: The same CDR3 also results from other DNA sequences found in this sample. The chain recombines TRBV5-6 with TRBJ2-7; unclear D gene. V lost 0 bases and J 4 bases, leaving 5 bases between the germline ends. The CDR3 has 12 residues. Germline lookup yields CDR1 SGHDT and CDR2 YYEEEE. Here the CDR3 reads CASSLGVYEQYF. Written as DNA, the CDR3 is TGTGCCAGCAGCTTGGGAGTGTACGAGCAGTACTTC.

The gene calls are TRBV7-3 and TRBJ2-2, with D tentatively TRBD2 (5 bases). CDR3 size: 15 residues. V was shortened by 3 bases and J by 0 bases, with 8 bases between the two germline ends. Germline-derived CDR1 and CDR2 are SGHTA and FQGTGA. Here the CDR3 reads CASSFASPNTGELFF. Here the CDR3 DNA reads TGTGCCAGCAGCTTTGCTAGCCCGAACACCGGGGAGCTGTTTTTT.

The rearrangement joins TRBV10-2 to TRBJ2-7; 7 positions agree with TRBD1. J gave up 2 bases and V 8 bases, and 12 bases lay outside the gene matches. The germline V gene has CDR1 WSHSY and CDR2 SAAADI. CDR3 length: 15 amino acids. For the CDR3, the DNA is TGCGCCAGCGTAGTTCCGGGACAGAATACCTACGAGCAGTACTTC. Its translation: CASVVPGQNTYEQYF.

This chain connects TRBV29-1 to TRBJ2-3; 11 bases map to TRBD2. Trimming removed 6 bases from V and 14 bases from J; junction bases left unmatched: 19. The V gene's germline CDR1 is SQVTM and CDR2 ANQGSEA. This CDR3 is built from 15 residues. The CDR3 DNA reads TGCAGCGTCAGAGACGGGACTAGCGGTGTCATTACCCTGTATTTT. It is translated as CSVRDGTSGVITLYF.

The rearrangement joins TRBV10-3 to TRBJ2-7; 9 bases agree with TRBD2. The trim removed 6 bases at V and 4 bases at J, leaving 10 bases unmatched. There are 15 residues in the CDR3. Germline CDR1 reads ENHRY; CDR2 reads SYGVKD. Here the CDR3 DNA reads TGTGCCATCAGGACCGGACTAGCGACGTCTTACGAGCAGTACTTC. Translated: CAIRTGLATSYEQYF.

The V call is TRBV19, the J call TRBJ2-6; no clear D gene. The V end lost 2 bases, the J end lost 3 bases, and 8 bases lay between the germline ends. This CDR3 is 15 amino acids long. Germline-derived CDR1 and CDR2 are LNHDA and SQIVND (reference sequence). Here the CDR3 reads CASSINGGGANVLTF. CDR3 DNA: TGTGCCAGTAGTATAAACGGCGGTGGGGCCAACGTCCTGACTTTC.

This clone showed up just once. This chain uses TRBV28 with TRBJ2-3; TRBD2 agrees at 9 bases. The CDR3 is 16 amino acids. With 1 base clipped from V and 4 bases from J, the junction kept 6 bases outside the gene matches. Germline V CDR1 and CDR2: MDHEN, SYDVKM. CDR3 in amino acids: CASSLSLAGAADTQYF. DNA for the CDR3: TGTGCCAGCAGTTTATCCTTAGCGGGAGCTGCAGATACGCAGTATTTT.

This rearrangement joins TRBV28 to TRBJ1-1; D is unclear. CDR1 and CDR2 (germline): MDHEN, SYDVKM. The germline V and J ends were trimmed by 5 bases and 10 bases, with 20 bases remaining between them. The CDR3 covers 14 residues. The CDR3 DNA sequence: TGTGCCAGCAGTCTCACTGGATCCGAATCTATAGCTTTCTTT. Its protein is CASSLTGSESIAFF.

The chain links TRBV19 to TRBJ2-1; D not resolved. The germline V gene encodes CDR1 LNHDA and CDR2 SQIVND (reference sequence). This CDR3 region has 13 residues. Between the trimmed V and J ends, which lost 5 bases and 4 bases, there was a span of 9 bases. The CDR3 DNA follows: TGTGCCAGTAGTGTAACGTGGTACAATGAGCAGTTCTTC. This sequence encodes CASSVTWYNEQFF.

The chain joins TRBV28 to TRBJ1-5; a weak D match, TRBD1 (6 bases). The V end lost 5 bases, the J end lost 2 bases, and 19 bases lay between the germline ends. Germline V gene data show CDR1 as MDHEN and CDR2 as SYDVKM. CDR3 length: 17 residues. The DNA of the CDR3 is TGTGCCAGCAGTCTAACCCCGTTTAGGGGGGGCAATCAGCCCCAGCATTTT. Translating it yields CASSLTPFRGGNQPQHF.

The CDR3 here is CASSSIGQDVQSSYEQYF. The DNA for the CDR3 is TGTGCCAGCAGTTCAATTGGACAGGACGTGCAGAGCTCCTACGAGCAGTACTTC. This chain connects TRBV11-2 to TRBJ2-7, with 7 bases that match TRBD1. This CDR3 is 18 amino acids long. Per germline, CDR1 SGHAT and CDR2 FQNNGV. V lost 6 bases and J lost 0; bases outside the gene matches: 17.